This record covers a single T cell receptor beta chain. Some clones are missing from TCRdb's copy, which holds only in-frame ones; the method was immunoSEQ multiplex PCR. The sample contains approximately 200,000 clones, around 85% of which appear only once. This entry comes from a study of blood T cell repertoires in COVID-19. Study as a whole: PBMCs, B-cell-depleted T cells, or T cells provided the cDNA or gDNA that made up the material.

This CDR3 has 13 amino acids. Losses at the gene ends were 2 bases for V and 13 bases for J; bases not matched to a gene: 6. Germline CDR1 reads KGHSH; CDR2 reads LQKENI. Donors in Cohort 3 counted as recovered after two negative PCRs, clearance, or symptom resolution. This receptor was taken from a man aged 35 to 55 who had recovered from COVID-19. The chain combines TRBV18 with TRBJ2-2; 8 nucleotides line up with TRBD2. Input material: PBMCs or T cells enriched from blood (not recorded which). For the CDR3, the DNA is TGTGCCAGCTCACCAGGACTAGCCCCCAGGCTGTTTTTT. Its protein is CASSPGLAPRLFF. The full variable domain, rest sourced from reference TRBV18 and TRBJ2-2, is NAGVMQNPRHLVRRRGQEARLRCSPMKGHSHVYWYRQLPEEGLKFMVYLQKENIIDESGMPKERFSAEFPKEGPSILRIQQVVRGDSAAYFCASSPGLAPRLFFGEGSRLTVL.